The rows below give T cell receptor beta chains drawn from one sample of a study of T cells after posttransplantation cyclophosphamide. The data were produced by immunoSEQ multiplex PCR, yet TCRdb's version contains in-frame clones alone and is incomplete. The sample contains some 54,000 clones, approximately 94% of which appear only once. The sample comprised PBMCs. All receptors come from a woman aged 25 to 39 in good health and a related stem cell transplant donor. The CDR3 runs from the conserved cysteine through the conserved F or W.

TRBV10-3	TRBJ2-3	CAISRTSGDTQYF
TRBV7-9	TRBJ2-7	CASSSDSLEQYF
TRBV14	TRBJ1-2	CASSQVRQGGYTF
TRBV29-1	TRBJ2-7	CSAGHDYEQYF
TRBV25-1	TRBJ2-7	CASGRESEVPYF
TRBV11-2	TRBJ2-5	CASSSGGPGTQYF
TRBV25-1	TRBJ2-3	CASSGAGVDTQYF
TRBV9	TRBJ1-6	CASSQTTPGQLDDSPLHF
TRBV15	TRBJ1-2	CATRKGQGWDYGYTF
TRBV28	TRBJ2-3	CASSYSGTGTDTQYF
TRBV19	TRBJ1-4	CASSIVQTVGEKLFF
TRBV14	TRBJ1-1	CASSQGQGWTEAFF
TRBV7-9	TRBJ2-7	CASSRTGSSSYEQYF
TRBV30	TRBJ1-1	CAWNIRGLNTEAFF
TRBV6-5	TRBJ1-6	CASTTGVGSPLHF
TRBV7-8	TRBJ1-1	CASSLGRQVMNTEAFF
TRBV5-5	TRBJ1-1	CASSSFDMNTEAFF
TRBV4-3	TRBJ1-4	CASSQGWDSEKLFF
TRBV7-9	TRBJ2-5	CASSQGTSGTQYF
TRBV5-6	TRBJ2-7	CASSLRSYEQYF
TRBV6-1	TRBJ1-1	CASSAGVNTEAFF
TRBV11-2	TRBJ2-4	CASSFRTGRENIQYF
TRBV6-1	TRBJ2-3	CASSEQGGGTDTQYF
TRBV11-3	TRBJ2-3	CASSLGTSGVTDTQYF
TRBV4-3	TRBJ1-2	CASSQTSYSNYGYTF
TRBV2	TRBJ2-3	CASSDEYISDSSTDTQYF
TRBV7-2	TRBJ1-1	CASSLVEGVTEAFF
TRBV10-3	TRBJ1-2	CAISEGQGGYGYTF
TRBV19	TRBJ1-1	CATLGQGRTEAFF
TRBV6-4	TRBJ1-5	CASSVQRGGSNQPQHF
TRBV9	TRBJ2-5	CASSVGSGDYPTETQYF
TRBV6-5	TRBJ2-5	CASSYMGPQEGKTQYF
TRBV11-3	TRBJ1-6	CASSPLTLHF
TRBV18	TRBJ2-7	CASSPPGALAAPFEEQYF
TRBV7-8	TRBJ1-3	CASSLVLGQGGGGNTIYF
TRBV4-1	TRBJ2-3	CASSQDPLAAGTDTQYF